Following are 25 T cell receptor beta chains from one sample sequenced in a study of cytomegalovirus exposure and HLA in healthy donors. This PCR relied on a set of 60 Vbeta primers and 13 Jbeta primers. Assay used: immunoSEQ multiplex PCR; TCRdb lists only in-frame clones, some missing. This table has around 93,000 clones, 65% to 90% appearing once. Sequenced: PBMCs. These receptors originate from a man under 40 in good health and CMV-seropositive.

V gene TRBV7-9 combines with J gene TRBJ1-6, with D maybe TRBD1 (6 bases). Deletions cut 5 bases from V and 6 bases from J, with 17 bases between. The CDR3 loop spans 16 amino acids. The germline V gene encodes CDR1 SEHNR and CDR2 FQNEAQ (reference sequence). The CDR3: CASSPRRGTTNSPLHF. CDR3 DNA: TGTGCCAGCAGCCCCCGTAGGGGGACAACTAATTCACCCCTCCACTTT.

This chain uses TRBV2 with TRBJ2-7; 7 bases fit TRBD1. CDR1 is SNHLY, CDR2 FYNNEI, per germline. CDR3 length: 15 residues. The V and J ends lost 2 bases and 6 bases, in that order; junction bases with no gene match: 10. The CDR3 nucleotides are TGTGCCAGCAGTGAAAGTAATCGGGACAGACTCGAGCAGTACTTC. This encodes CASSESNRDRLEQYF.

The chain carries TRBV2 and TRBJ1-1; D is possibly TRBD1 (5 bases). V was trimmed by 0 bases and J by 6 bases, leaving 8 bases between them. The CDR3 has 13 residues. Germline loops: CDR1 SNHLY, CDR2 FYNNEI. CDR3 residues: CASSEARVAEAFF. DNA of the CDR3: TGTGCCAGCAGTGAAGCCAGGGTCGCTGAAGCTTTCTTT.

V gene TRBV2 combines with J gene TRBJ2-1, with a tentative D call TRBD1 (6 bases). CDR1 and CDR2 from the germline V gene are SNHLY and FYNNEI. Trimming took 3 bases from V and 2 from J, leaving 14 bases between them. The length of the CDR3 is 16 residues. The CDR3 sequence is CASSDARDIPYNEQFF. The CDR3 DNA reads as TGTGCCAGCAGTGACGCACGGGACATTCCCTACAATGAGCAGTTCTTC.

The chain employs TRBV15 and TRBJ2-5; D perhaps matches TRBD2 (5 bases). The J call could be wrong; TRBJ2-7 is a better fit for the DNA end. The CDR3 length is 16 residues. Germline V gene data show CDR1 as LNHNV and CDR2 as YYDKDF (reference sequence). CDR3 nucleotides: TGTGCCACCAGCGCCTCCAGGTGGGAGAGCTCCTACGAGCAGTACTTC. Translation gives CATSASRWESSYEQYF.

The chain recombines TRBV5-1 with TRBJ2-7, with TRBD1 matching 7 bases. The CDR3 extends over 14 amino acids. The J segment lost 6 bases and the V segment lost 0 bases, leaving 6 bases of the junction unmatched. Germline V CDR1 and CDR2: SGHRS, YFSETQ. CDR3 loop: CASSLEQGISEQYF. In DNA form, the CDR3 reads TGCGCCAGCAGCTTGGAACAGGGGATCTCCGAGCAGTACTTC.

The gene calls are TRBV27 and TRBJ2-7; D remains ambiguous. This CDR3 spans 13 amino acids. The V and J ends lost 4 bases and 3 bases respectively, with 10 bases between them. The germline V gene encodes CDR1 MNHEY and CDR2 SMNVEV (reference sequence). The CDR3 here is CASSSNENYEQYF. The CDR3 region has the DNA TGTGCCAGCAGTTCCAACGAGAACTACGAGCAGTACTTC.

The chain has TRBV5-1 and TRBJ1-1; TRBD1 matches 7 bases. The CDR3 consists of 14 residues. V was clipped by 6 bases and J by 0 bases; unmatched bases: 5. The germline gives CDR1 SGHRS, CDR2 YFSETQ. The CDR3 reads CASTETGLNTEAFF. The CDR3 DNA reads TGCGCCAGCACCGAGACAGGGCTGAACACTGAAGCTTTCTTT. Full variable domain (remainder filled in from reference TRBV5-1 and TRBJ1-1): KAGVTQTPRYLIKTRGQQVTLSCSPISGHRSVSWYQQTPGQGLQFLFEYFSETQRNKGNFPGRFSGRQFSNSRSEMNVSTLELGDSALYLCASTETGLNTEAFFGQGTRLTVV.

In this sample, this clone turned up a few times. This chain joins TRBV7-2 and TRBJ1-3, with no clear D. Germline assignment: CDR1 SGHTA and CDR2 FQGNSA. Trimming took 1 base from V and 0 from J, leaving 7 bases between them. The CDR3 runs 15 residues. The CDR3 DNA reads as TGTGCCAGCAGCTTAGATACGGGCTCTGGAAACACCATATATTTT. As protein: CASSLDTGSGNTIYF.

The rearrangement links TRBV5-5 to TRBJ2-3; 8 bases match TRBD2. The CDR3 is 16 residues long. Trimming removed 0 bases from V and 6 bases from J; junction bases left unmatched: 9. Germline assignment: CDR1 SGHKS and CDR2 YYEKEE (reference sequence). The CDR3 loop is CASSLAYREGRDTQYF. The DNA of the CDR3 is TGTGCCAGCAGCTTGGCCTATCGGGAGGGCCGGGATACGCAGTATTTT.

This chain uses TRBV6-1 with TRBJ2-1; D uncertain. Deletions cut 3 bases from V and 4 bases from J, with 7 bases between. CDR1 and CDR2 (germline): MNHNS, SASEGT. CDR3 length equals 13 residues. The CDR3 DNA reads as TGTGCCAGCAGTGACTCAGGTTACAATGAGCAGTTCTTC. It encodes CASSDSGYNEQFF.

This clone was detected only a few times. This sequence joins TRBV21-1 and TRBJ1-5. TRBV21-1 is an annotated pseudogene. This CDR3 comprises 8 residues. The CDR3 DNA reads TGTGCCAGCAGCATACAGCATTTT. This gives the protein CASSIQHF.

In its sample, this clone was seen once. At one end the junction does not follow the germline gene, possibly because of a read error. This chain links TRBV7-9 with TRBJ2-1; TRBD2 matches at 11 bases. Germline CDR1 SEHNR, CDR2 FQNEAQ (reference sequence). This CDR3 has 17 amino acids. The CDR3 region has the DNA TGTTCCAGCAGCCCGAGACCGACTAGCGGGAAAAACAATGAGCAGTTCTTC. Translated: CSSSPRPTSGKNNEQFF.

The CDR3 DNA is TGTGCCAGCAGTTCCGGGACAGGGAACACCGGGGAGCTGTTTTTT. This gives the protein CASSSGTGNTGELFF. V gene TRBV11-1 combines with J gene TRBJ2-2; 8 bases fit TRBD1. CDR1 and CDR2 from the germline V gene are SGHAT and FQDESV (reference sequence). The J segment lost 1 base and the V segment lost 6 bases, leaving 4 bases of the junction unmatched. This CDR3 is 15 amino acids long.

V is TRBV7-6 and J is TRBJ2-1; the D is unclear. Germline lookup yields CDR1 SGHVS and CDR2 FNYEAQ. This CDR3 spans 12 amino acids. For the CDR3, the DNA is TGTGCTATTGCTAGAGTCTACAATGAGCAGTTCTTC. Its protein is CAIARVYNEQFF.

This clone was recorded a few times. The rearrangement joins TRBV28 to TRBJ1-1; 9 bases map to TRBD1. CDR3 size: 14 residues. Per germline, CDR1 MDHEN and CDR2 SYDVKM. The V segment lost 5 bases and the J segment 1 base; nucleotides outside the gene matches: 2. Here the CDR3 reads CASSRQGENTEAFF. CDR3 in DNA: TGTGCCAGCAGTCGACAGGGGGAGAACACTGAAGCTTTCTTT.

The chain's CDR3 is CAISTGTGGTEAFF. In nucleotides, the CDR3 is TGTGCCATCAGTACCGGGACAGGGGGCACTGAAGCTTTCTTT. The chain recombines TRBV10-3 with TRBJ1-1, with TRBD1 matching 11 bases. Germline CDR1 reads ENHRY; CDR2 reads SYGVKD. With 5 bases clipped from V and 4 bases from J, the junction kept 3 bases outside the gene matches. The CDR3 extends over 14 amino acids.

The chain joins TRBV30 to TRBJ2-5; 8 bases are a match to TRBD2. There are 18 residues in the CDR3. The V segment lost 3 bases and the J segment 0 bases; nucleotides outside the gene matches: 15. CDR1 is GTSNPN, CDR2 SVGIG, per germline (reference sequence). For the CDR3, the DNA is TGTGCCTGGAGCCTAGCGGGTCCTGGCTCGCGGTACCAAGAGACCCAGTACTTC. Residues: CAWSLAGPGSRYQETQYF.

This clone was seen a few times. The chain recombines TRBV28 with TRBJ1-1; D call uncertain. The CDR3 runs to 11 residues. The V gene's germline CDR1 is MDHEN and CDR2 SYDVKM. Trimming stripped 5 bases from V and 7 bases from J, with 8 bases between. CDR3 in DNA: TGTGCCAGCAGTCTGTACAGTGAAGCTTTCTTT. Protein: CASSLYSEAFF.

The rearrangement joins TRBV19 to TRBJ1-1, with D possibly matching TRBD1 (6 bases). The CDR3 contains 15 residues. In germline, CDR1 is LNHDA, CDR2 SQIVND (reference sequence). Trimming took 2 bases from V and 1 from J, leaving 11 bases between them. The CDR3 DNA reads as TGTGCCAGTAGTATACAGGGGAGTAAGAACACTGAAGCTTTCTTT. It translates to CASSIQGSKNTEAFF.

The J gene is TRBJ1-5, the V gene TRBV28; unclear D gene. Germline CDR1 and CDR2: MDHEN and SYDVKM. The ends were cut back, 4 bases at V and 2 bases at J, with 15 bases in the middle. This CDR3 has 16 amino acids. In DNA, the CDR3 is TGTGCCAGCAGTTGGGGAGGCAGAGGTGGCAATCAGCCCCAGCATTTT. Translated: CASSWGGRGGNQPQHF.

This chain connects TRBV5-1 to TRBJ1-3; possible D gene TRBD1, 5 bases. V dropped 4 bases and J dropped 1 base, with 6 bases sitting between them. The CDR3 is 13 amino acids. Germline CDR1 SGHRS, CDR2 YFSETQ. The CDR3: CASSQGSGNTIYF. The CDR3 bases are TGCGCCAGCAGCCAGGGATCTGGAAACACCATATATTTT.

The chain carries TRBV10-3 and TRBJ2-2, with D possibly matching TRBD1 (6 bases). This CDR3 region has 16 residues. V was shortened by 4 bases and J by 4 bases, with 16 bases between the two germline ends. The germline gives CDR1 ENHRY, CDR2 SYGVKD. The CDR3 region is CAISGLPATGTGELFF. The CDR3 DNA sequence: TGTGCCATCAGTGGTCTCCCCGCGACAGGCACCGGGGAGCTGTTTTTT.

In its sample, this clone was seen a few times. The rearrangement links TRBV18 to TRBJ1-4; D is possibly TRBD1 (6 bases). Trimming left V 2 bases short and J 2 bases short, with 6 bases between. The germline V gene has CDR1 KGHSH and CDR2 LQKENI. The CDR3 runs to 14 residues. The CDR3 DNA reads TGTGCCAGCTCACCAAGGGGGACTAATGAAAAACTGTTTTTT. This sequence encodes CASSPRGTNEKLFF.

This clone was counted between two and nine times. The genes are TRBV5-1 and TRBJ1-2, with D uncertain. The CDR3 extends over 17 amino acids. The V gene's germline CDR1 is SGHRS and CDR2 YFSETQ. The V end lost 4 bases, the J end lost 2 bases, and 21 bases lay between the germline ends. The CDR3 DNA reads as TGCGCCAGCAGCCCCTCGGCGGTTCTCTTAAAGAACTATGGCTACACCTTC. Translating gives CASSPSAVLLKNYGYTF.